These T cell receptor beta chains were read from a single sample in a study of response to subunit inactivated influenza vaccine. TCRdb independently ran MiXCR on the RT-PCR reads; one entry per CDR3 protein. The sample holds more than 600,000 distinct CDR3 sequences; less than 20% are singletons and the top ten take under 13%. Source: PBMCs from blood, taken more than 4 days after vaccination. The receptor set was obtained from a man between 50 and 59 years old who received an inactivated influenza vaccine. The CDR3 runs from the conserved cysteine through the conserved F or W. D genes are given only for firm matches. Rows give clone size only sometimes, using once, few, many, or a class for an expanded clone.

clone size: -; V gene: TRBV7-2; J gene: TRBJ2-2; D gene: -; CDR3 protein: CASSLMGGHTGELFF; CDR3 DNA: TGTGCCAGCAGCCTAATGGGTGGACACACCGGGGAGCTGTTTTTT
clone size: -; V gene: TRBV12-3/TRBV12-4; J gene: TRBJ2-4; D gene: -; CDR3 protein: CASSPTKNIQYF; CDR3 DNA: TGTGCCAGCAGTCCGACCAAAAACATTCAGTACTTC
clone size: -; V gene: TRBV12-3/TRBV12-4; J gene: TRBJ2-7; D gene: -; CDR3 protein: CASSPTPGPLYEQYF; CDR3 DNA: TGTGCCAGCAGTCCCACCCCGGGACCGCTCTACGAGCAGTACTTC
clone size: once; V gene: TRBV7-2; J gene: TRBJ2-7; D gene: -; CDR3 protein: CASSLAGRGWEHYF; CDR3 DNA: TGTGCCAGCAGCTTAGCGGGCAGGGGTTGGGAGCACTACTTC
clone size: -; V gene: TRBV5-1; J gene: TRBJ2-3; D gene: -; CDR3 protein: CASSLRTVTDTQYF; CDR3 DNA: TGCGCCAGCAGCTTGAGGACGGTCACAGATACGCAGTATTTT
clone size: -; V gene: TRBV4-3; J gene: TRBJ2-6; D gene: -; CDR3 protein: CASSQGPSGANVLTF; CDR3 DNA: TGCGCCAGCAGCCAAGGCCCATCCGGGGCCAACGTCCTGACTTTC
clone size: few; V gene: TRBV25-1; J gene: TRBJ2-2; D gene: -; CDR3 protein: CASSLGVPGELFF; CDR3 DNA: TGTGCCAGCAGTCTTGGGGTCCCCGGGGAGCTGTTTTTT
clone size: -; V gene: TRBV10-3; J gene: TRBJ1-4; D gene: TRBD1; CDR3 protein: CAIRDTGAAEKLFF; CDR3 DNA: TGTGCCATCAGAGATACAGGGGCGGCAGAAAAACTGTTTTTT
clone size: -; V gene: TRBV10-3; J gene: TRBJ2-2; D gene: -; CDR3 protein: CAISETGNAGELFF; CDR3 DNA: TGTGCCATCAGTGAAACGGGGAATGCCGGGGAGCTGTTTTTT
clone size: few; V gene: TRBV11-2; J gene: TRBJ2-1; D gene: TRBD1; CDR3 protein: CASSLGDRINEQFF; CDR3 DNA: TGTGCCAGCAGTTTAGGGGACAGGATAAATGAGCAGTTCTTC
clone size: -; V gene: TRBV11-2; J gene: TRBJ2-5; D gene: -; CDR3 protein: CASTSGIKGETQYF; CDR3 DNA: TGTGCCAGCACCTCGGGCATTAAGGGAGAGACCCAGTACTTC
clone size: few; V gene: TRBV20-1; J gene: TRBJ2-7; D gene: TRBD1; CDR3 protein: CSARAETGGGEQYF; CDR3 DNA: TGCAGTGCTAGGGCCGAGACAGGGGGGGGGGAGCAGTACTTC
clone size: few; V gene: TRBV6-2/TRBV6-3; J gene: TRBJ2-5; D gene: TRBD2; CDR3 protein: CASSYVPDSAGGTQYF; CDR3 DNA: TGTGCCAGCAGTTACGTGCCCGACTCCGCGGGAGGGACCCAGTACTTC
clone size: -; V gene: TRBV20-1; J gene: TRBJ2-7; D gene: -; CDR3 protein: CSASKAGREQYF; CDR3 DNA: TGCAGTGCTAGTAAAGCGGGTCGCGAGCAGTACTTC
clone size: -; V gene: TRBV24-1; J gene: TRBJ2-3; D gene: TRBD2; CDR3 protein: CATSDPDSGDTDTQYF; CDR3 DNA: TGTGCCACCAGTGACCCCGATAGCGGGGACACAGATACGCAGTATTTT
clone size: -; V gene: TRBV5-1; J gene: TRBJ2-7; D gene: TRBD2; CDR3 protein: CASSMTLAGGYEQYF; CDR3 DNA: TGCGCCAGCAGCATGACCTTAGCGGGAGGCTACGAGCAGTACTTC
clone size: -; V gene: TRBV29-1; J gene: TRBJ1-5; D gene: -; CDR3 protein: CSVRQGQYSNQPQHF; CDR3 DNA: TGCAGCGTTCGACAAGGGCAATATAGCAATCAGCCCCAGCATTTT
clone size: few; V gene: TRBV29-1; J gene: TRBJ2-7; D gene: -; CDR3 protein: CSVLQTLESATTHSYEQYF; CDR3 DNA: TGCAGCGTTCTCCAAACCCTAGAGAGTGCCACCACCCATTCCTACGAGCAGTACTTC
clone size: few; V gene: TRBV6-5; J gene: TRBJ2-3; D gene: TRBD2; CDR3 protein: CASSYSRLAGASTDTQYF; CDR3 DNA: TGTGCCAGCAGTTACTCAAGACTAGCGGGAGCTAGCACAGATACGCAGTATTTT
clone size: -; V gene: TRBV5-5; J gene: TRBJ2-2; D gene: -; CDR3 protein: CASSLVAGTSTGELFF; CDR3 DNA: TGTGCCAGCAGCTTGGTGGCAGGGACGTCCACCGGGGAGCTGTTTTTT
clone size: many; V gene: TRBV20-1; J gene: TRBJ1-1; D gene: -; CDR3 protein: CSARRGMNTEAFF; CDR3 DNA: TGCAGTGCTAGAAGGGGCATGAACACTGAAGCTTTCTTT
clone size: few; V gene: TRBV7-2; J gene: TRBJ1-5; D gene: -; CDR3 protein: CASSSQLDKAAQHF; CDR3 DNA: TGTGCCAGCAGCTCCCAGCTCGACAAGGCAGCCCAGCATTTT
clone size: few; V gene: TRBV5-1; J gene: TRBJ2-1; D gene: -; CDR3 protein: CATSTGGRPDYNEQFF; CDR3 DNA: TGCGCCACCTCAACCGGGGGTCGCCCCGACTACAATGAGCAGTTCTTC
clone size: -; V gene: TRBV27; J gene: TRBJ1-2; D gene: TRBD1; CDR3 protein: CASSERTGVGYTF; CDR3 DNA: TGTGCCAGCAGTGAAAGGACAGGGGTGGGCTACACCTTC
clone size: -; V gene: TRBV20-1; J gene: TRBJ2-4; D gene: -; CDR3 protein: CSARRLADLLGNIQYF; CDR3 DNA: TGCAGTGCTAGGCGGCTCGCCGATTTGTTGGGAAACATTCAGTACTTC
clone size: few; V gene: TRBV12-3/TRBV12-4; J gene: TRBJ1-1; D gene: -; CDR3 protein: CASSLAPTLKTEAFF; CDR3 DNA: TGTGCCAGCAGTTTAGCTCCGACACTGAAGACTGAAGCTTTCTTT
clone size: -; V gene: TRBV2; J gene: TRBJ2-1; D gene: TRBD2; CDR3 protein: CASRMREGQDNEQFF; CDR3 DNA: TGTGCCAGCAGGATGCGGGAGGGCCAGGACAATGAGCAGTTCTTC
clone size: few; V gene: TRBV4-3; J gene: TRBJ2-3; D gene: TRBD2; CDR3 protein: CASSLGTTAQYF; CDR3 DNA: TGCGCCAGCAGCCTTGGGACTACCGCGCAGTATTTT
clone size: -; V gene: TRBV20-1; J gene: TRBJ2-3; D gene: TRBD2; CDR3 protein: CSARPPSGSWDTQYF; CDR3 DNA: TGCAGTGCTAGACCTCCTAGCGGGAGTTGGGATACGCAGTATTTT
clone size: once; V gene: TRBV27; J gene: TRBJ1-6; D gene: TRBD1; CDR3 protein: CASSTDRGSPLHF; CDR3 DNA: TGTGCCAGCAGTACGGACAGGGGATCACCCCTCCACTTT
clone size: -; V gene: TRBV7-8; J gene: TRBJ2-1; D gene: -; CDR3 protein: CASSPQATSFGEQFF; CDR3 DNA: TGTGCCAGCAGCCCACAGGCCACTAGCTTTGGTGAGCAGTTCTTC
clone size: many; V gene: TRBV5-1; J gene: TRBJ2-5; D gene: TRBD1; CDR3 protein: CASSPSVRTGQETQYF; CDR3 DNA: TGCGCCAGCAGCCCCTCAGTTCGGACAGGCCAAGAGACCCAGTACTTC
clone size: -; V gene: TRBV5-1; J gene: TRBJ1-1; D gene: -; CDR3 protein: CASSLIPEGEAFF; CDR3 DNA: TGCGCCAGCAGCTTAATACCGGAAGGTGAAGCTTTCTTT
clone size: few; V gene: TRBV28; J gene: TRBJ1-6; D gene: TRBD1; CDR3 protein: CASSPDRVGNHF; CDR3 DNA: TGTGCCAGCAGCCCGGACAGGGTGGGGAACCACTTT
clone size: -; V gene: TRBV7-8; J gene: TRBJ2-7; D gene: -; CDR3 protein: CASSLDPVRFDEQYF; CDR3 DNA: TGTGCCAGCAGCTTAGACCCAGTTAGGTTTGACGAGCAGTACTTC
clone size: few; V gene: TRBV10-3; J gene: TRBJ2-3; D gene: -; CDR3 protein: CAINTVSTDTQYF; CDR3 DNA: TGTGCCATCAATACAGTTAGCACAGATACGCAGTATTTT
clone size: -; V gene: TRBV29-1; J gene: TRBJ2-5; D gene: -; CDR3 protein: CSVVPAETQYF; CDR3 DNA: TGCAGCGTTGTACCAGCAGAGACCCAGTACTTC
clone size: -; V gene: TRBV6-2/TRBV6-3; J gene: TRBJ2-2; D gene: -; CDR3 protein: CASSYGQYTGELFF; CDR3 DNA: TGTGCCAGCAGTTACGGGCAGTACACCGGGGAGCTGTTTTTT